The source of this TCR beta chain is a study of identical twins. Unique molecular identifiers were present on the cDNA, and a universal primer site came from template switching. TCRdb re-derived calls from the 5' RACE reads in MiXCR, one entry per CDR3 protein. The sample carries 400,000 to 650,000 distinct CDR3 sequences, around 20% recorded once. CDR3 size: 15 residues. With V trimmed by 3 bases and J by 2 bases, 6 bases remained unmatched. Per germline, CDR1 DFQATT and CDR2 SNEGSKA (reference sequence). The same sample was also studied in work on T cells expressing NK-cell markers. Per that paper: The eight sequenced donors comprised seven who were HCMV-seropositive and one who was seronegative. In 5 to 7 donors, dominant NKG2C+ clonotypes were roughly 1.0-8% of CD8+ T cells. In a few donors, dominant clonotypes made up roughly 28.3-65% of CD3+CD56-NKG2C+ cells.

This chain links TRBV20-1 with TRBJ2-3, with 9 positions matching TRBD2. The sequence was obtained from a young woman in good health. The sequenced sample was CD4+ T cells sorted from blood. The CDR3 spells CSARREGQVTDTQYF. CDR3 nucleotide sequence: TGCAGTGCTAGGCGGGAGGGCCAGGTCACAGATACGCAGTATTTT.